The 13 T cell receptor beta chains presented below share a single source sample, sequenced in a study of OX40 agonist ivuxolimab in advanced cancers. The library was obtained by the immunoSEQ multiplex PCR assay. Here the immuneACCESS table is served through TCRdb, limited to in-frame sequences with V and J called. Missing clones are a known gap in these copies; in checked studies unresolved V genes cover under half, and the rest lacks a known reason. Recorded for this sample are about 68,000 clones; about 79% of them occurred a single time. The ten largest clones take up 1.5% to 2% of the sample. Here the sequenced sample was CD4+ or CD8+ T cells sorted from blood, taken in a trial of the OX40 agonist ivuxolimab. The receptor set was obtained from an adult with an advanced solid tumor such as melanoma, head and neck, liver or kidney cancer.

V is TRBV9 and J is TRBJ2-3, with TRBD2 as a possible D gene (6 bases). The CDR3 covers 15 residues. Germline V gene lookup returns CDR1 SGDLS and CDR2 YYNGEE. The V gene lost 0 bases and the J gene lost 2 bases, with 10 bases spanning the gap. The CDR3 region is CASSVVAGTTDTQYF. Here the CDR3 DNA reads TGTGCCAGCAGCGTAGTGGCGGGAACCACAGATACGCAGTATTTT. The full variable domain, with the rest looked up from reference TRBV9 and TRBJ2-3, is DSGVTQTPKHLITATGQRVTLRCSPRSGDLSVYWYQQSLDQGLQFLIQYYNGEERAKGNILERFSAQQFPDLHSELNLSSLELGDSALYFCASSVVAGTTDTQYFGPGTRLTVL.

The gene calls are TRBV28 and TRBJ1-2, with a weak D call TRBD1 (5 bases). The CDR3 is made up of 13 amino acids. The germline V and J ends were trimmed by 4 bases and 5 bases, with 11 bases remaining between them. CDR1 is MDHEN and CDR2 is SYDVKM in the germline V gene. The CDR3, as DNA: TGTGCCAGCAGTTCCGGGACGGCGTATGGCTACACCTTC. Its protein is CASSSGTAYGYTF.

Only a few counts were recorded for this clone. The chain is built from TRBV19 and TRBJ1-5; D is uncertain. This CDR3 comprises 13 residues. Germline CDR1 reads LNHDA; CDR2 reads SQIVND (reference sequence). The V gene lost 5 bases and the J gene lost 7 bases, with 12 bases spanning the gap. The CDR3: CASSQARGQPQHF. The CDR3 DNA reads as TGTGCCAGTAGTCAGGCACGGGGACAGCCCCAGCATTTT.

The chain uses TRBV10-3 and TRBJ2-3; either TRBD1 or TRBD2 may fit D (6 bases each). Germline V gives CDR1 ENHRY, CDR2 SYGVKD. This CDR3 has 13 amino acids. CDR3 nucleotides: TGTGCTTCCCGGGGGCCGCCCACAGATACGCAGTATTTT. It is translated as CASRGPPTDTQYF.

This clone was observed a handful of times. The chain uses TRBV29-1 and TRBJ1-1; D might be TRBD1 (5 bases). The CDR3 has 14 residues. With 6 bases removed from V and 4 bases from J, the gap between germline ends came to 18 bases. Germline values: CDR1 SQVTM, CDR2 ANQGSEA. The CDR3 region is CSVSRGGKGTEAFF. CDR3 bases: TGCAGCGTGTCTCGTGGGGGTAAGGGCACTGAAGCTTTCTTT. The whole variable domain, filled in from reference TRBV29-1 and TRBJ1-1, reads SAVISQKPSRDICQRGTSLTIQCQVDSQVTMMFWYRQQPGQSLTLIATANQGSEATYESGFVIDKFPISRPNLTFSTLTVSNMSPEDSSIYLCSVSRGGKGTEAFFGQGTRLTVV.

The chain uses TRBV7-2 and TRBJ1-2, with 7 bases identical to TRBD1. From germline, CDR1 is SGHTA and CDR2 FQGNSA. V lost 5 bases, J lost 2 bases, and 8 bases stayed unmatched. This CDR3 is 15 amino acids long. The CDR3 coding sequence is TGTGCCAGCAGCCCGTACCGACAGGGCAACTATGGCTACACCTTC. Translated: CASSPYRQGNYGYTF.

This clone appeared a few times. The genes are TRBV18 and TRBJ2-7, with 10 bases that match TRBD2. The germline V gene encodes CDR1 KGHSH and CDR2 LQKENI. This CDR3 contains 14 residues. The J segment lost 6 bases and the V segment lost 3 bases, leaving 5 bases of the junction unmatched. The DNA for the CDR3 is TGTGCCAGCTCACCGGGAGCGGGAGGGATCGAGCAGTACTTC. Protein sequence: CASSPGAGGIEQYF.

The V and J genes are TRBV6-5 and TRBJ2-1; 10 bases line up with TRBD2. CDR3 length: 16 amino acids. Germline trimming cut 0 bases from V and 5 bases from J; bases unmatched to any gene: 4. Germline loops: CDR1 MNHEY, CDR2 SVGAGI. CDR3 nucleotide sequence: TGTGCCAGCAGTTACTCCGGGACTAGCGTAAACAATGAGCAGTTCTTC. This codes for CASSYSGTSVNNEQFF.

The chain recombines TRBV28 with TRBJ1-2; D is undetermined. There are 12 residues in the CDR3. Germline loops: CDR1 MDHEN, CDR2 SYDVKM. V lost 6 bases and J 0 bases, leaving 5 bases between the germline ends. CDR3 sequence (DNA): TGTGCCAGCAGAAGGGCTAACTATGGCTACACCTTC. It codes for CASRRANYGYTF.

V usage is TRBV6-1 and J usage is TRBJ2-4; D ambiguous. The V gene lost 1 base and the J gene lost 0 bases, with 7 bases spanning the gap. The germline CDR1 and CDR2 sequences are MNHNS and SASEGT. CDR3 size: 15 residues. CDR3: CASSEDRRAKNIQYF. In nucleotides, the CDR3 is TGTGCCAGCAGTGAAGACAGAAGAGCCAAAAACATTCAGTACTTC.

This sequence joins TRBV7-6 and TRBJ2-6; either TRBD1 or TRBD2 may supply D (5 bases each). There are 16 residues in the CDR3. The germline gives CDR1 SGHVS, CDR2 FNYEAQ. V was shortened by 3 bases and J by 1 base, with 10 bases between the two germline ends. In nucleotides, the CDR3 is TGTGCCAGCAGCTTCGGGGCTGGTTCTGGGGCCAACGTCCTGACTTTC. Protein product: CASSFGAGSGANVLTF.

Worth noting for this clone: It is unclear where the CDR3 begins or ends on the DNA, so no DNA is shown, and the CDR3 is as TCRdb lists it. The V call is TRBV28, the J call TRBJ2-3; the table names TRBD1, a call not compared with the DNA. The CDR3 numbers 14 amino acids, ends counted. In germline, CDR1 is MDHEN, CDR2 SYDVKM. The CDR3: CASSSSDSTDTQYF.

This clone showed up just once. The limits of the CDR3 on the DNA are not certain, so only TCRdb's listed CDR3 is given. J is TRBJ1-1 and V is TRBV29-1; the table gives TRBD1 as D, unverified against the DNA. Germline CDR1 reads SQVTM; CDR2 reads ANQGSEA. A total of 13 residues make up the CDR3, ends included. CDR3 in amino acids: CSVGVGQGAHPFF.